This TCR beta chain was sequenced in a study of blood T cell repertoires in COVID-19. The CDR3 is made up of 19 amino acids. Trimming left V 5 bases short and J 0 bases short, with 25 bases between. Germline values: CDR1 SEHNR, CDR2 FQNEAQ (reference sequence). In the original workflow: Using reference gene primer amplification, nucleated cell counts were estimated. Profiling relied on immunoSEQ multiplex PCR, and the TCRdb table lists in-frame clones only, not all of them. That table supplies the V and J calls and clone size; D and trimming were determined from the DNA. This sample has about 280,000 clones, with about 82% found just once.

The sequenced material came from peripheral blood. The receptor comes from a man aged 50 to 59 with active or convalescent COVID-19. The chain uses TRBV7-9 and TRBJ1-1, with D tentatively TRBD1 (6 bases). The CDR3 reads CASSHSRTSPRGMNTEAFF. The CDR3 DNA reads as TGTGCCAGCAGCCACAGCAGGACTTCTCCTAGGGGGATGAACACTGAAGCTTTCTTT. Full variable domain (remainder filled in from reference TRBV7-9 and TRBJ1-1): DTGVSQNPRHKITKRGQNVTFRCDPISEHNRLYWYRQTLGQGPEFLTYFQNEAQLEKSRLLSDRFSAERPKGSFSTLEIQRTEQGDSAMYLCASSHSRTSPRGMNTEAFFGQGTRLTVV.